What follows is one TCR beta chain and its context. The target antigen is unknown. The method was immunoSEQ multiplex PCR; TCRdb's version includes in-frame clones alone and lacks a portion of them. The data hold roughly 49,000 clones, with around 90% observed a single time. This record belongs to a study of PD-1 blockade in classical Hodgkin lymphoma. Study-level results: Newly diagnosed patients and complete responders had comparable diversity at baseline. Initiation of nivolumab under 1 year after ASCT led to exclusion of patients. CD8+ TCR diversity did not rise significantly by C4D1, unlike CD4+.

Regarding time point: cycle 4 day 1 (C4D1), after about 6 weeks of nivolumab. The patients all showed relapse after autologous stem cell transplantation, while their brentuximab vedotin exposure varied. Complete response, partial response or progressive disease was recorded as best response. V gave up 3 bases and J gave up 2 bases, with 10 bases separating them. Germline V gives CDR1 SGDLS, CDR2 YYNGEE. The CDR3 is made up of 14 amino acids. This TCR was recovered from a human donor with classical Hodgkin lymphoma. The chain is built from TRBV9 and TRBJ2-3; maybe TRBD2 (6 bases). The sample here was peripheral blood mononuclear cells (PBMCs), taken before the fourth cycle of nivolumab. Here the CDR3 DNA reads TGTGCCAGCAGCGCCCGGAGGGACACAGATACGCAGTATTTT. This codes for CASSARRDTDTQYF.